A single T cell receptor (beta chain) is shown here with its context. The read terminates 3 residues before the CDR3 end, so the remaining end is supplied by the germline J gene. The source of the sample is a study of T cells in women clearing cervical HPV infection. V shed 3 bases, J shed 4 bases, and the junction held 5 bases outside the gene matches. There are 14 residues in the CDR3. Per the germline V gene, CDR1 is SNHLY and CDR2 is FYNNEI. Clones were sequenced by immunoSEQ multiplex PCR, and TCRdb holds only the in-frame ones, with some missing. Here the sample table reports 25,000 to 35,000 clones.

This sequence was found in a woman aged 18 to 75 with a cervical HPV16 infection that either progressed to CIN3+ or cleared (not recorded which). Sequencing used blood buffy coat. The chain recombines TRBV2 with TRBJ1-1, with 7 nucleotides matching TRBD1. The covered CDR3 bases are TGTGCCAGCAGTGATGAAGGGGGCGGCACTGAA. Protein product: CASSDEGGGTE. The whole CDR3 is CASSDEGGGTEAFF.